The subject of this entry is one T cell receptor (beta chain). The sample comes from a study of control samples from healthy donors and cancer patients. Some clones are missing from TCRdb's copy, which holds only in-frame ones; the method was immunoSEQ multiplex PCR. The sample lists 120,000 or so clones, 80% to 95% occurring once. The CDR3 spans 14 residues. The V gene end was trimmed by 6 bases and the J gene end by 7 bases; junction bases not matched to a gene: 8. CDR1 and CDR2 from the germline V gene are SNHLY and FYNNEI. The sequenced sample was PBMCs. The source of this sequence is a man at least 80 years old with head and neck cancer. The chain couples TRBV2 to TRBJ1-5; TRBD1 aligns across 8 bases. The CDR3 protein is CASSQTGVDQPQHF. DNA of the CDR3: TGTGCCAGCAGCCAGACAGGGGTCGACCAGCCCCAGCATTTT. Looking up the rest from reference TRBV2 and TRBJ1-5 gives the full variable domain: EPEVTQTPSHQVTQMGQEVILRCVPISNHLYFYWYRQILGQKVEFLVSFYNNEISEKSEIFDDQFSVERPDGSNFTLKIRSTKLEDSAMYFCASSQTGVDQPQHFGDGTRLSIL.